The rows below give T cell receptor beta chains drawn from one sample of a study of blood T cell repertoires in COVID-19. Sequenced by immunoSEQ multiplex PCR; TCRdb stores in-frame clones only, minus some. The sample yields some 250,000 clones, approximately 82% seen once. The sequenced material came from PBMCs or T cells enriched from blood (not recorded which). The origin of the receptors is a man aged 35-49 years who had recovered from COVID-19. The CDR3 runs from the conserved cysteine through the conserved F or W. The order of the fields is D gene, V gene, clone size, J gene, CDR3 DNA, CDR3 protein. A D gene is named only where the DNA matches it firmly. Clone size is stated in some rows and not others, as once, few, many or a class when expanded.

d_call: TRBD2
v_call: TRBV30
clone_size: -
j_call: TRBJ2-1
cdr3_nt: TGTGCCTGGAGTGGCGGGAGGGATGATGAGCAGTTCTTC
cdr3_aa: CAWSGGRDDEQFF

d_call: -
v_call: TRBV5-1
clone_size: -
j_call: TRBJ1-1
cdr3_nt: TGCGCCAGCAGCTACGGACAGCCGAACACTGAAGCTTTCTTT
cdr3_aa: CASSYGQPNTEAFF

d_call: TRBD2
v_call: TRBV19
clone_size: -
j_call: TRBJ2-3
cdr3_nt: TGTGCCAGTACCACGACTAGCGGGGGGCAGTATTTT
cdr3_aa: CASTTTSGGQYF

d_call: -
v_call: TRBV7-9
clone_size: -
j_call: TRBJ1-5
cdr3_nt: TGTGCCAGCAGCCCAAGCGGGGGGAGTAGCAATCAGCCCCAGCATTTT
cdr3_aa: CASSPSGGSSNQPQHF

d_call: TRBD1
v_call: TRBV7-2
clone_size: -
j_call: TRBJ2-7
cdr3_nt: TGTGCCAGCAGCTTAGTCGGGACAGCCTCCTACGAGCAGTACTTC
cdr3_aa: CASSLVGTASYEQYF

d_call: TRBD2
v_call: TRBV28
clone_size: once
j_call: TRBJ2-7
cdr3_nt: TGTGCCAGCAGTACGGCCGGGACTAGCACCTACGAGCAGTACTTC
cdr3_aa: CASSTAGTSTYEQYF

d_call: -
v_call: TRBV10-1
clone_size: few
j_call: TRBJ1-2
cdr3_nt: TGCGCCAGCAGTGAGTCTGTTGTCGGTGGCTACACCTTC
cdr3_aa: CASSESVVGGYTF

d_call: -
v_call: TRBV5-6
clone_size: -
j_call: TRBJ2-3
cdr3_nt: TGTGCCAGCAGCCTAACTGCAAGCCCCGTTACGCAGTATTTT
cdr3_aa: CASSLTASPVTQYF

d_call: -
v_call: TRBV6-5
clone_size: -
j_call: TRBJ1-1
cdr3_nt: TGTGCCAGCACTCTAGGGACAACGAACACTGAAGCTTTCTTT
cdr3_aa: CASTLGTTNTEAFF

d_call: TRBD1
v_call: TRBV12-3/TRBV12-4
clone_size: -
j_call: TRBJ1-5
cdr3_nt: TGTGCCAGCAGCGGGACAGTCAATCAGCCCCAGCATTTT
cdr3_aa: CASSGTVNQPQHF

d_call: -
v_call: TRBV6-5
clone_size: -
j_call: TRBJ1-1
cdr3_nt: TGTGCCAGCAGAACAGAGATTTCCTCAGGGGCTGAAGCTTTCTTT
cdr3_aa: CASRTEISSGAEAFF

d_call: TRBD1
v_call: TRBV3-1/TRBV3-2
clone_size: -
j_call: TRBJ2-3
cdr3_nt: TGTGCCAGCAGCCAGGCAGGCAGGGGGTGGTCAGATACGCAGTATTTT
cdr3_aa: CASSQAGRGWSDTQYF